This record looks at one TCR beta chain sequence and its context. The antigen remains unidentified. The germline V gene encodes CDR1 SGHKS and CDR2 YYEKEE (reference sequence). Trimming shortened V by 2 bases and J by 7 bases, and 22 bases separated the two germline ends. The CDR3 has 17 residues. Each CDR3 protein is one row after TCRdb ran MiXCR on the 5' RACE reads. The data hold nearly 200,000 distinct CDR3 sequences, with approximately 16% observed a single time. The data derive from a study of identical twins. General study results and limits: A cross-sectional statistical analysis, not follow-up of the same donors, supported the conclusions.

This sample also belongs to another study, concerning T cells expressing NK-cell markers. That report adds: The authors restricted sorting to alpha-beta TCR T cells with an anti-gamma-delta TCR antibody in several experiments. There remained a lack of clarity about HCMV specificity of expanded NKG2C+ T cell clones.

The chain links TRBV5-5 to TRBJ2-1; D remains unclear. Material for sequencing was CD8+ T cells sorted from blood. This sequence was found in a woman aged 18-30 years in good health. CDR3 coding DNA: TGTGCCAGCAGCTTACCTCTTCGACAAGGGTCTGGGAATGAGCAGTTCTTC. Translating it yields CASSLPLRQGSGNEQFF.